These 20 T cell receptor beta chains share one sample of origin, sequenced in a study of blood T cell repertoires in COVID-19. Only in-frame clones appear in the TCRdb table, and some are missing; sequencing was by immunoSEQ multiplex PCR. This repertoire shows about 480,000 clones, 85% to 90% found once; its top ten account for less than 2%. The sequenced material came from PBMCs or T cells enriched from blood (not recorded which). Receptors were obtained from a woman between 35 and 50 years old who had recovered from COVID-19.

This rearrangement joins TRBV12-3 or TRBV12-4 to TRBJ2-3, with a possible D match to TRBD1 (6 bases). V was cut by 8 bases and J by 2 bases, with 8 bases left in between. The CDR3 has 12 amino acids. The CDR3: CASEGDTDTQYF. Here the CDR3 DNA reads TGTGCCAGCGAGGGGGACACAGATACGCAGTATTTT.

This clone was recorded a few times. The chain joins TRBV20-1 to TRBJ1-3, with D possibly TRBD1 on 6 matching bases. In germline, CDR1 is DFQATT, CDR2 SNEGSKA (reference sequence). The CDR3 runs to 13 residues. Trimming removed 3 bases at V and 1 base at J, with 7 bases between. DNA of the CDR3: TGCAGTGCTAGTACAGGGTCTGGAAACACCATATATTTT. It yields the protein CSASTGSGNTIYF.

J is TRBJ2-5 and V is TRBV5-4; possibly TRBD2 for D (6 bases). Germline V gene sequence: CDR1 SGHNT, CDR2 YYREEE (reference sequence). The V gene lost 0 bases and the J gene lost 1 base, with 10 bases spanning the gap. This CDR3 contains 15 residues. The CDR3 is CASSLASGLQETQYF. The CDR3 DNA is TGTGCCAGCAGCTTGGCCAGCGGGCTCCAAGAGACCCAGTACTTC.

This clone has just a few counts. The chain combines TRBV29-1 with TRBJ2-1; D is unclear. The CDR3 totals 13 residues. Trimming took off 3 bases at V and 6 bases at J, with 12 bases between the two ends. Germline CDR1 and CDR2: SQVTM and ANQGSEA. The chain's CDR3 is CSVEGPAVNEQFF. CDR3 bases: TGCAGCGTTGAGGGCCCGGCTGTCAATGAGCAGTTCTTC.

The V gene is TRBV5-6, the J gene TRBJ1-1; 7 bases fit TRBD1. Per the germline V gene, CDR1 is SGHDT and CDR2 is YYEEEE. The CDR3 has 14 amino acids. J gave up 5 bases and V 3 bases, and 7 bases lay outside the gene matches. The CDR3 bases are TGTGCCAGCAGCTCGGTACAGGGGTATACTGAAGCTTTCTTT. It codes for CASSSVQGYTEAFF.

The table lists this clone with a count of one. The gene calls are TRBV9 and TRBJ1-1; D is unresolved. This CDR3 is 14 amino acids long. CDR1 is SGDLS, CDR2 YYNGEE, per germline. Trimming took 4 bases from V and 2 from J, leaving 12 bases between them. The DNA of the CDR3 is TGTGCCAGCAGCCCCCGCGAGGGTAACACTGAAGCTTTCTTT. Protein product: CASSPREGNTEAFF.

Written as DNA, the CDR3 is TGTGCCAGCGGACTAAGGACCCAAGAGACCCAGTACTTC. Its protein is CASGLRTQETQYF. This chain links TRBV12-3 or TRBV12-4 with TRBJ2-5; D might be TRBD2 (6 bases). This CDR3 spans 13 amino acids. V was pared by 8 bases and J by 1 base, with 11 bases between.

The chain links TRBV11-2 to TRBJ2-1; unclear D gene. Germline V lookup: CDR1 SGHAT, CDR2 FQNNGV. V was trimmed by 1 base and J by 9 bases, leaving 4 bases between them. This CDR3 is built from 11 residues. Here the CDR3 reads CASSLGGEQFF. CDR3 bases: TGTGCCAGCAGCTTAGGCGGTGAGCAGTTCTTC.

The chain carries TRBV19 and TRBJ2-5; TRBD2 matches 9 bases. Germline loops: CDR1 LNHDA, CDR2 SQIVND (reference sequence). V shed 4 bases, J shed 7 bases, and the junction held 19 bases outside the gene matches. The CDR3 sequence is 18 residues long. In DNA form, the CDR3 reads TGTGCCAGTAGTACTAGGTTAGGACTAGCGCTAAACGGGGGGACCCAGTACTTC. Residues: CASSTRLGLALNGGTQYF.

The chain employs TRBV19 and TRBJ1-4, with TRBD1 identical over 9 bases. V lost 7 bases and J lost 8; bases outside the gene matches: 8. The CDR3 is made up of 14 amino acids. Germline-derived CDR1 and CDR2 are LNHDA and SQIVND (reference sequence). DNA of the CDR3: TGTGCCAGTAACACAGGGGGCTTGGTGGAAAAACTGTTTTTT. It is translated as CASNTGGLVEKLFF. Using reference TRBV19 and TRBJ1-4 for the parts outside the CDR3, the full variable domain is DGGITQSPKYLFRKEGQNVTLSCEQNLNHDAMYWYRQDPGQGLRLIYYSQIVNDFQKGDIAEGYSVSREKKESFPLTVTSAQKNPTAFYLCASNTGGLVEKLFFGSGTQLSVL.

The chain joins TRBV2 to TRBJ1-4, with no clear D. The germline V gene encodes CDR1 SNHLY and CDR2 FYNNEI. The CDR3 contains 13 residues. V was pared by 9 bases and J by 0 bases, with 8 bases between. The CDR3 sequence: CASSIATNEKLFF. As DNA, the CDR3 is TGTGCCAGTTCTATTGCAACTAATGAAAAACTGTTTTTT.

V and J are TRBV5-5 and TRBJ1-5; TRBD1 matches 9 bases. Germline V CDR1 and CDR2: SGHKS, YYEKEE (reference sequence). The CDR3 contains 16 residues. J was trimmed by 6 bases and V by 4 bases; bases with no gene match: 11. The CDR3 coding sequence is TGTGCCAGCAGCCAGGGACAGGGTGTGCATCTTCAGCCCCAGCATTTT. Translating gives CASSQGQGVHLQPQHF. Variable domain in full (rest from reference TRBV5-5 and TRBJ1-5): DAGVTQSPTHLIKTRGQQVTLRCSPISGHKSVSWYQQVLGQGPQFIFQYYEKEERGRGNFPDRFSARQFPNYSSELNVNALLLGDSALYLCASSQGQGVHLQPQHFGDGTRLSIL.

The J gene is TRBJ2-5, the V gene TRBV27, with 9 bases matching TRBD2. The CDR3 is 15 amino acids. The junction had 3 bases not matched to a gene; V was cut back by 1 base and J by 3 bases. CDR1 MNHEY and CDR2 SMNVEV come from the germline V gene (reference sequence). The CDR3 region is CASSLYGGGEETQYF. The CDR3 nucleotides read TGTGCCAGCAGTTTATATGGCGGGGGGGAAGAGACCCAGTACTTC.

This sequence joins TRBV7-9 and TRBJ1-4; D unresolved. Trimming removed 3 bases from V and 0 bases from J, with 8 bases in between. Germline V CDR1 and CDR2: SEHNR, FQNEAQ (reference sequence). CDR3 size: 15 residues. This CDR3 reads CASSFSGTTNEKLFF. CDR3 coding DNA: TGTGCCAGCAGCTTTTCCGGGACAACTAATGAAAAACTGTTTTTT.

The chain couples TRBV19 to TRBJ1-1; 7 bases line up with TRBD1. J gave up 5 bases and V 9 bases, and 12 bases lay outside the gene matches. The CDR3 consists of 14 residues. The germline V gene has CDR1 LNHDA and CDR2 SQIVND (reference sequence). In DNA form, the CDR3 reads TGTGCCAGCGGGTCGGGACAGCCGGGGACTGAAGCTTTCTTT. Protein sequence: CASGSGQPGTEAFF.

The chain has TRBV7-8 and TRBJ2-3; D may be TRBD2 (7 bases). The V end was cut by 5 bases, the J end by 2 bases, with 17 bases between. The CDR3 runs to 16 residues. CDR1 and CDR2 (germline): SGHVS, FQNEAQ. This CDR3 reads CASSPEGGGNTDTQYF. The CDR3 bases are TGTGCCAGCAGCCCGGAGGGGGGGGGAAACACAGATACGCAGTATTTT.

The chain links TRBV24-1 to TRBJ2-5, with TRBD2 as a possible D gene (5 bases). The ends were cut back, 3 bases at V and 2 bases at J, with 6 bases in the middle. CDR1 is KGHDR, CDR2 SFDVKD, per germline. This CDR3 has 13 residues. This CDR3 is CATSDAGQETQYF. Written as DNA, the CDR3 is TGTGCCACCAGTGATGCGGGTCAAGAGACCCAGTACTTC.

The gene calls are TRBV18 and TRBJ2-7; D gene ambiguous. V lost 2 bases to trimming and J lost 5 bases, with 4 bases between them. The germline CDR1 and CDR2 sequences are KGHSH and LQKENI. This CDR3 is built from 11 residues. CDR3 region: CASSPFDEQYF. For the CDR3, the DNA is TGTGCCAGCTCACCATTCGACGAGCAGTACTTC.

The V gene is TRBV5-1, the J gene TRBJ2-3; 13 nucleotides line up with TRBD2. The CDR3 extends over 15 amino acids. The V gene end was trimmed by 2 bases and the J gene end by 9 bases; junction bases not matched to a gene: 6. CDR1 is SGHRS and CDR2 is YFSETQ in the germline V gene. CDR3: CASSLLAGGTGTQYF. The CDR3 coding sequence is TGCGCCAGCAGCTTACTAGCGGGAGGGACGGGGACGCAGTATTTT.

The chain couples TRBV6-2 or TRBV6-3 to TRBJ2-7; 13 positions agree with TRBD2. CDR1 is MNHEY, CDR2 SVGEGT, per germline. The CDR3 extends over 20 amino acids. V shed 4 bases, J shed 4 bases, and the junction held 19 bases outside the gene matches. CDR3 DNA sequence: TGTGCCAGCAGTTTTTTTACCCCGGGACTAGCGGGACGAATACGGTACGAGCAGTACTTC. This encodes CASSFFTPGLAGRIRYEQYF.